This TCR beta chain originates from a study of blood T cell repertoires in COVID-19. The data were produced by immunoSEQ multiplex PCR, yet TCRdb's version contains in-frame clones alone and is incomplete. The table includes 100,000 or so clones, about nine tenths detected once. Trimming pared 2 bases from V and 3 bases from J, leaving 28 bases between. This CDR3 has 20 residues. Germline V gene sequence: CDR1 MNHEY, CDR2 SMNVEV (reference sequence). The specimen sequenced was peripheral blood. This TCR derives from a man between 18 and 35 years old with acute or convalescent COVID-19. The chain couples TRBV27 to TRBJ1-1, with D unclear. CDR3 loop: CASSLLGGSGMGFPYTEAFF. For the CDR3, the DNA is TGTGCCAGCAGTTTACTGGGCGGATCGGGGATGGGTTTTCCATACACTGAAGCTTTCTTT.